The clone carrying this T cell receptor beta chain was seen a single time. The junction and the germline gene differ at one end; a read error may be behind it. This specimen belongs to a study of blood T cell repertoires in COVID-19. Repertoires were generated with immunoSEQ multiplex PCR, while TCRdb's copy carries only in-frame clones and drops some. The sample consists of hundreds of thousands of clones, around 87% of them appearing once. Germline V CDR1 and CDR2: SGHRS, YFSETQ. This CDR3 is built from 15 residues. The chain combines TRBV5-1 with TRBJ2-5; TRBD2 might be the D (6 bases). Sequences were obtained from PBMCs or T cells enriched from blood (not recorded which). The origin of this receptor is a man in his forties in a cohort exposed to, infected with or recovered from COVID-19 (not recorded which). The CDR3 is CASSPRERTQGTQYF. The CDR3, as DNA: TGCGCCAGCAGCCCTCGGGAGCGGACCCAAGGGACCCAGTACTTC.